This TCR beta chain was retrieved from a study of Tregs in tolerant kidney transplant recipients. To note about this clone: Its cognate antigen is unknown.

Unstimulated Tregs (CD4+CD25+CD127-) and CD4+CD25- non-Tregs were sorted from PBMCs. The table came from immunoSEQ multiplex PCR; TCRdb's copy has only in-frame clones and leaves some out. The data show approximately 98,000 clones, 85% to 90% seen once. Study-wide results and limits: Biological reproducibility was not directly addressed in this study. In tolerant patients, donor-specific Tregs outgrew total Tregs, suggesting antigen-driven expansion. Changing PCR primers prevented nucleotide comparison between some patients' samples.

The V end was cut by 6 bases, the J end by 0 bases, with 6 bases between. The CDR3 contains 13 residues. Per the germline V gene, CDR1 is WNHNN and CDR2 is SYGVQD (reference sequence). This rearrangement joins TRBV10-1 to TRBJ1-3; D uncertain. This specimen was CD4+ T cells from blood, taken before the transplant. This receptor was identified in a human donor who received a combined kidney and bone marrow transplant. CDR3: CASSLSSGNTIYF. The CDR3 region has the DNA TGCGCCAGCAGCCTATCCTCTGGAAACACCATATATTTT.